The 20 T cell receptor beta chains in this list originate from one sample, sequenced in a study of blood T cell repertoires in COVID-19. Clones were read by immunoSEQ multiplex PCR, and TCRdb kept only the in-frame ones, dropping some. The sample has over 70,000 clones, 70% to 85% seen once. Input material: peripheral blood. The receptors derive from a woman aged 55-70 years with acute or convalescent COVID-19.

V usage is TRBV6-7 and J usage is TRBJ2-1; 11 nucleotides line up with TRBD2. TRBV6-7 is labeled an ORF, and its function is uncertain. V lost 6 bases and J lost 0; bases outside the gene matches: 4. The length of the CDR3 is 16 residues. The CDR3: CASRPLAGGSYNEQFF. CDR3 bases: TGTGCCAGCAGACCGCTAGCGGGAGGCTCCTACAATGAGCAGTTCTTC.

This clone occurred once. The gene calls are TRBV12-3 or TRBV12-4 and TRBJ1-1; D gene uncertain. This CDR3 is built from 13 residues. The V and J ends lost 3 bases and 1 base respectively, with 6 bases between them. DNA for the CDR3: TGTGCCAGCAGTTTCTACGGGAACACTGAAGCTTTCTTT. This sequence encodes CASSFYGNTEAFF.

The V call is TRBV5-1, the J call TRBJ1-1; tentative D call: TRBD1 (5 bases). This CDR3 spans 12 amino acids. The V gene lost 0 bases and the J gene lost 11 bases, with 11 bases spanning the gap. Looked up from germline, CDR1 is SGHRS and CDR2 is YFSETQ. CDR3 nucleotide sequence: TGCGCCAGCAGCTTGGATGGGGCGCGGGCTTTCTTT. Translated: CASSLDGARAFF.

This chain joins TRBV30 and TRBJ1-1; D is perhaps TRBD1 (5 bases). The CDR3 runs 16 residues. The V end was cut by 0 bases, the J end by 1 base, with 15 bases between. Germline V gene data show CDR1 as GTSNPN and CDR2 as SVGIG (reference sequence). Here the CDR3 DNA reads TGTGCCTGGAGTGTACAGCGGGGAGGGGAGAACACTGAAGCTTTCTTT. Its translation: CAWSVQRGGENTEAFF.

The chain couples TRBV5-1 to TRBJ2-2; no clear D gene. Trimming took off 2 bases at V and 7 bases at J, with 12 bases between the two ends. There are 14 residues in the CDR3. Per the germline V gene, CDR1 is SGHRS and CDR2 is YFSETQ. The CDR3 bases are TGCGCCAGCAGCTTAAAAGCGAGCGACGGGGAGCTGTTTTTT. Translating gives CASSLKASDGELFF. Drawing the rest from reference TRBV5-1 and TRBJ2-2, the complete variable domain is KAGVTQTPRYLIKTRGQQVTLSCSPISGHRSVSWYQQTPGQGLQFLFEYFSETQRNKGNFPGRFSGRQFSNSRSEMNVSTLELGDSALYLCASSLKASDGELFFGEGSRLTVL.

The gene calls are TRBV11-2 and TRBJ2-7; D not certain. Trimming shortened V by 5 bases and J by 4 bases, and 6 bases separated the two germline ends. Germline V gene lookup returns CDR1 SGHAT and CDR2 FQNNGV. This CDR3 region has 11 residues. CDR3 in DNA: TGTGCCAGCAGCCTACGATACGAGCAGTACTTC. It is translated as CASSLRYEQYF. Complete variable domain (other parts from reference TRBV11-2 and TRBJ2-7): EAGVAQSPRYKIIEKRQSVAFWCNPISGHATLYWYQQILGQGPKLLIQFQNNGVVDDSQLPKDRFSAERLKGVDSTLKIQPAKLEDSAVYLCASSLRYEQYFGPGTRLTVT.

This sequence joins TRBV4-1 and TRBJ2-3, with 11 bases matching TRBD2. CDR1 is MGHRA, CDR2 YSYEKL, per germline. There are 16 residues in the CDR3. V gave up 4 bases and J gave up 7 bases; unmatched junction bases: 10. In DNA form, the CDR3 reads TGCGCCAGCAGCCGAGAATTTAGCGGGGGGGCGAATACGCAGTATTTT. This translates into CASSREFSGGANTQYF.

The chain joins TRBV25-1 to TRBJ1-1; TRBD1 aligns across 9 bases. The trim removed 8 bases at V and 6 bases at J, leaving 4 bases unmatched. The V gene's germline CDR1 is MGHDK and CDR2 SYGVNS. This CDR3 has 12 residues. CDR3 in DNA: TGTGCCAGCGGGACAGGGCTTTCTGAAGCTTTCTTT. This translates into CASGTGLSEAFF. Complete variable domain (other parts from reference TRBV25-1 and TRBJ1-1): EADIYQTPRYLVIGTGKKITLECSQTMGHDKMYWYQQDPGMELHLIHYSYGVNSTEKGDLSSESTVSRIRTEHFPLTLESARPSHTSQYLCASGTGLSEAFFGQGTRLTVV.

This clone was seen once. The chain links TRBV21-1 to TRBJ1-5; the table's D call, TRBD1, has no DNA check behind it. TRBV21-1 is tagged as a pseudogene. The CDR3 extends over 18 amino acids. The CDR3 DNA reads TGTGCCAGCTCATACGGACAGGGGAGCTGGGGTTGTAATCAGCCCCAGCATTTT. Encoded protein: CASSYGQGSWGCNQPQHF.

The chain uses TRBV18 and TRBJ2-3, with D possibly matching TRBD1 (6 bases). Germline CDR1 and CDR2: KGHSH and LQKENI. Trimming shortened V by 4 bases and J by 2 bases, and 13 bases separated the two germline ends. The CDR3 extends over 15 amino acids. CDR3 protein: CASSQDSPLTDTQYF. For the CDR3, the DNA is TGTGCCAGCTCACAGGACAGCCCCCTCACAGATACGCAGTATTTT.

This clone came up a few times. The chain combines TRBV20-1 with TRBJ1-2, with 7 bases matching TRBD1. Germline-derived CDR1 and CDR2 are DFQATT and SNEGSKA (reference sequence). This CDR3 contains 14 residues. V lost 3 bases and J lost 6; bases outside the gene matches: 10. CDR3 region: CSASGLDRTDGYTF. The CDR3, as DNA: TGCAGTGCTAGTGGTCTGGACAGGACCGATGGCTACACCTTC.

The rearrangement joins TRBV12-3 or TRBV12-4 to TRBJ2-2; D not certain. The CDR3 is made up of 12 amino acids. The V end was cut by 3 bases, the J end by 6 bases, with 5 bases between. The chain's CDR3 is CASSFRAGELFF. The CDR3 DNA reads TGTGCCAGCAGTTTCCGCGCCGGGGAGCTGTTTTTT.

The J gene is TRBJ1-1, the V gene TRBV28; perhaps TRBD1 as D (6 bases). The CDR3 has 16 residues. Per the germline V gene, CDR1 is MDHEN and CDR2 is SYDVKM. Deletions cut 5 bases from V and 1 base from J, with 17 bases between. In nucleotides, the CDR3 is TGTGCCAGCAGTGAAATGTTCGGGGGGCAGAACACTGAAGCTTTCTTT. This gives the protein CASSEMFGGQNTEAFF.

This clone appeared a few times. The genes are TRBV4-1 and TRBJ2-7; 9 bases map to TRBD2. Germline V gene sequence: CDR1 MGHRA, CDR2 YSYEKL. Trimming at V came to 0 bases and at J to 2 bases, leaving 2 bases not matched to a gene. The length of the CDR3 is 15 residues. CDR3: CASSQEASGAYEQYF. Written as DNA, the CDR3 is TGCGCCAGCAGCCAAGAGGCTAGCGGGGCCTACGAGCAGTACTTC.

This chain joins TRBV12-3 or TRBV12-4 and TRBJ1-4; D may be TRBD1 (5 bases). This CDR3 is 13 amino acids long. Trimming removed 5 bases at V and 8 bases at J, with 12 bases between. Here the CDR3 reads CASSASRAEKLFF. CDR3 DNA: TGTGCCAGCAGTGCTTCCAGGGCCGAAAAACTGTTTTTT.

The chain carries TRBV28 and TRBJ2-3, with TRBD1 matching over 7 bases. Trimming removed 0 bases from V and 2 bases from J; junction bases left unmatched: 8. The CDR3 covers 17 residues. Per germline, CDR1 MDHEN and CDR2 SYDVKM. CDR3 residues: CASSLWAGGKVTDTQYF. The CDR3, as DNA: TGTGCCAGCAGTTTATGGGCAGGGGGTAAGGTCACAGATACGCAGTATTTT.

V gene TRBV28 combines with J gene TRBJ2-7; D may be TRBD1 (5 bases). Trimming took 8 bases from V and 2 from J, leaving 16 bases between them. CDR3 size: 14 residues. Germline V gene lookup returns CDR1 MDHEN and CDR2 SYDVKM. CDR3 residues: CASGPRQSTYEQYF. The CDR3 coding sequence is TGTGCCAGCGGCCCGCGACAGTCAACCTACGAGCAGTACTTC.

This sequence joins TRBV4-2 and TRBJ2-3; 7 nucleotides match TRBD2. V shed 0 bases, J shed 0 bases, and the junction held 6 bases outside the gene matches. Germline CDR1 is LGHNA and CDR2 is YNFKEQ. This CDR3 is 17 amino acids long. The CDR3 reads CASSQEGAGRSTDTQYF. In DNA form, the CDR3 reads TGTGCCAGCAGCCAAGAAGGAGCGGGGCGGAGCACAGATACGCAGTATTTT.

The V and J genes are TRBV7-6 and TRBJ2-1, with 14 bases fitting TRBD2. Per germline, CDR1 SGHVS and CDR2 FNYEAQ. CDR3 size: 19 residues. V was pared by 1 base and J by 2 bases, with 7 bases of the junction left unmatched. CDR3 protein: CASSLETGLAGAPYNEQFF. For the CDR3, the DNA is TGTGCCAGCAGCTTAGAAACGGGACTAGCGGGAGCCCCCTACAATGAGCAGTTCTTC.

The genes are TRBV7-8 and TRBJ2-5; 7 nucleotides match TRBD1. Losses at the gene ends were 4 bases for V and 5 bases for J; bases not matched to a gene: 7. The CDR3 totals 14 residues. Germline assignment: CDR1 SGHVS and CDR2 FQNEAQ. The CDR3 nucleotides are TGTGCCAGCAGCTCTCACAGGGGTGAGGAGACCCAGTACTTC. This gives the protein CASSSHRGEETQYF.